The 30 T cell receptor beta chains reported below all come from one sample, sequenced in a study of T cells in Graves' hyperthyroidism and ophthalmopathy. Amplification targeted TCR beta CDR3 regions from RNA transcripts. First-round RT-PCR with HTBI primers amplified the TCR CDR3 region. TCRdb used MiXCR to reprocess the multiplex PCR reads, holding one entry per CDR3 protein. The profile covers some 720,000 distinct CDR3 sequences, with 16% appearing a single time and around 8% taken by the ten largest. Sequencing was carried out using blood. The receptors were gathered from a man younger than 30 with Graves' hyperthyroidism.

The chain links TRBV5-1 to TRBJ1-2; TRBD1 matches 7 bases. Germline lookup yields CDR1 SGHRS and CDR2 YFSETQ. The CDR3 length is 12 residues. Trimming at V came to 7 bases and at J to 4 bases, leaving 4 bases not matched to a gene. CDR3 in amino acids: CASDRDGYGYTF. Here the CDR3 DNA reads TGCGCCAGCGACAGGGACGGCTATGGCTACACCTTC.

This clonotype turned up a few times. The chain joins TRBV19 to TRBJ2-2; TRBD2 agrees at 10 bases. Germline V gene sequence: CDR1 LNHDA, CDR2 SQIVND (reference sequence). CDR3 length equals 18 residues. V lost 1 base to trimming and J lost 3 bases; unmatched junction nucleotides: 8. DNA of the CDR3: TGTGCCAGTAGTATAGCGACATTGCTAGCGGGAGACACCGGGGAGCTGTTTTTT. Its protein is CASSIATLLAGDTGELFF.

This clonotype was detected only a few times. The chain combines TRBV24-1 with TRBJ2-1; D is ambiguous. Trimming took 4 bases from V and 9 from J, leaving 12 bases between them. CDR3 length: 13 residues. The germline V gene encodes CDR1 KGHDR and CDR2 SFDVKD. CDR3 in amino acids: CATSEAHLGEQFF. The CDR3 region has the DNA TGTGCCACCAGTGAAGCCCATCTGGGTGAGCAGTTCTTC.

The CDR3 DNA sequence: TGTGCCAGCAGTTCCCGTCCCGGGACCCCTAATTCACCCCTCCACTTT. Translated, it gives CASSSRPGTPNSPLHF. V gene TRBV6-2 or TRBV6-3 combines with J gene TRBJ1-6, with a weak D call TRBD1 (5 bases). The CDR3 length is 16 residues. Per germline, CDR1 MNHEY and CDR2 SVGEGT. Trimming took 4 bases from V and 6 from J, leaving 16 bases between them.

In its sample, this clonotype was seen a few times. The chain recombines TRBV11-3 with TRBJ2-5; 9 bases map to TRBD1. Losses at the gene ends were 6 bases for V and 2 bases for J; bases not matched to a gene: 4. Germline-derived CDR1 and CDR2 are SGHNT and YENEEA. This CDR3 is built from 14 residues. CDR3 nucleotide sequence: TGTGCCAGCAGGGGACAGGGAGGGCAAGAGACCCAGTACTTC. Translating it yields CASRGQGGQETQYF.

The table lists this clonotype with many counts. The J gene is TRBJ2-2, the V gene TRBV2; D remains ambiguous. V lost 3 bases to trimming and J lost 1 base, with 6 bases between them. This CDR3 contains 14 residues. Germline lookup yields CDR1 SNHLY and CDR2 FYNNEI. CDR3 nucleotide sequence: TGTGCCAGCAGTGACGACGGGAACACCGGGGAGCTGTTTTTT. Amino acids: CASSDDGNTGELFF.

This clonotype was detected ten times or more. The CDR3 bases are TGTGCCTGGGCCGGCCGGGCGGTAAAGAACACTGAAGCTTTCTTT. Its protein product is CAWAGRAVKNTEAFF. The V gene is TRBV30, the J gene TRBJ1-1, with no clear D. This CDR3 has 15 amino acids. Trimming removed 5 bases from V and 1 base from J, with 17 bases in between. Germline CDR1 reads GTSNPN; CDR2 reads SVGIG (reference sequence).

This clonotype was detected many times. The V and J genes are TRBV6-1 and TRBJ2-1; 13 nucleotides line up with TRBD2. This CDR3 spans 17 amino acids. Trimming at V came to 4 bases and at J to 0 bases, leaving 3 bases not matched to a gene. The germline V gene has CDR1 MNHNS and CDR2 SASEGT. The CDR3 region is CASSGRTSGSSYNEQFF. The CDR3 nucleotides read TGTGCCAGCAGTGGCCGGACTAGCGGGAGCTCCTACAATGAGCAGTTCTTC.

The chain employs TRBV6-1 and TRBJ1-1, with D unresolved. The CDR3 totals 13 residues. CDR1 and CDR2 from the germline V gene are MNHNS and SASEGT. Trimming pared 6 bases from V and 1 base from J, leaving 9 bases between. CDR3 in amino acids: CASSTTENTEAFF. The CDR3 region has the DNA TGTGCCAGCAGCACCACAGAGAACACTGAAGCTTTCTTT.

In regard to this clonotype: The germline gene is not matched at one end of the junction; a read error may be the cause. V is TRBV9 and J is TRBJ1-2; TRBD1 matches at 9 bases. This CDR3 has 15 residues. CDR1 and CDR2 (germline): SGDLS, YYNGEE. The CDR3 loop reads CASSVETGGINGFTF. The CDR3 DNA reads as TGTGCCAGCAGCGTAGAGACAGGGGGTATTAATGGCTTCACCTTC. Complete variable domain (other parts from reference TRBV9 and TRBJ1-2): DSGVTQTPKHLITATGQRVTLRCSPRSGDLSVYWYQQSLDQGLQFLIQYYNGEERAKGNILERFSAQQFPDLHSELNLSSLELGDSALYFCASSVETGGINGFTFGSGTRLTVV.

The table lists this clonotype with a few counts. In nucleotides, the CDR3 is TGTGCCAGCAGTGAAGGACCCTCTGGGGCCAACGTCCTGACTTTC. It specifies CASSEGPSGANVLTF. The chain employs TRBV2 and TRBJ2-6; the D is unclear. Germline assignment: CDR1 SNHLY and CDR2 FYNNEI. The V and J ends lost 1 base and 0 bases respectively, with 4 bases between them. The CDR3 runs to 15 residues.

This clonotype has just a few counts. The V call is TRBV28, the J call TRBJ1-2; 8 bases agree with TRBD1. Germline trimming cut 4 bases from V and 5 bases from J; bases unmatched to any gene: 9. Germline assignment: CDR1 MDHEN and CDR2 SYDVKM. This CDR3 contains 15 residues. In nucleotides, the CDR3 is TGTGCCAGCAGTTATGGGACAGGAGCGGGATATGGCTACACCTTC. This translates into CASSYGTGAGYGYTF.

This clonotype was counted only a few times. This chain connects TRBV7-3 to TRBJ2-1; D is possibly TRBD1 or TRBD2 (5 bases each). The CDR3 runs to 14 residues. Germline CDR1 reads SGHTA; CDR2 reads FQGTGA. V lost 1 base and J 10 bases, leaving 14 bases between the germline ends. The DNA of the CDR3 is TGTGCCAGCAGCTTAAACCACGTCGGGGACGAGCAGTTCTTC. This gives the protein CASSLNHVGDEQFF.

The gene calls are TRBV7-9 and TRBJ2-7; TRBD1 aligns across 7 bases. Looked up from germline, CDR1 is SEHNR and CDR2 is FQNEAQ (reference sequence). The CDR3 contains 14 residues. V trimming: 8 bases; J trimming: 0 bases; junction bases outside the gene matches: 7. CDR3 residues: CASAGQALSYEQYF. CDR3 bases: TGTGCCAGCGCTGGACAGGCTCTCTCCTACGAGCAGTACTTC.

The V and J genes are TRBV7-9 and TRBJ2-1; D perhaps matches TRBD1 (6 bases). Trimming stripped 5 bases from V and 5 bases from J, with 16 bases between. This CDR3 has 15 residues. Germline CDR1 reads SEHNR; CDR2 reads FQNEAQ (reference sequence). CDR3 protein: CASSPGTRRDNEQFF. CDR3 DNA: TGTGCCAGCAGCCCCGGGACACGACGCGACAATGAGCAGTTCTTC.

This clonotype was recorded many times. The V and J genes are TRBV5-1 and TRBJ1-5, with D possibly matching TRBD1 (6 bases). CDR1 is SGHRS, CDR2 YFSETQ, per germline. This CDR3 spans 15 amino acids. Trimming took 0 bases from V and 7 from J, leaving 14 bases between them. The CDR3 protein is CASSLESGQGQPQHF. The CDR3 DNA follows: TGCGCCAGCAGCTTGGAATCAGGCCAGGGGCAGCCCCAGCATTTT.

The chain carries TRBV4-1 and TRBJ1-1; tentative D call: TRBD1 (6 bases). Trimming pared 3 bases from V and 3 bases from J, leaving 17 bases between. The germline gives CDR1 MGHRA, CDR2 YSYEKL. This CDR3 has 16 amino acids. CDR3: CASSHPRAAGDTEAFF. CDR3 bases: TGCGCCAGCAGCCACCCGAGGGCGGCAGGGGACACTGAAGCTTTCTTT.

J is TRBJ2-2 and V is TRBV7-9; perhaps TRBD1 as D (5 bases). Trimming took 11 bases from V and 0 from J, leaving 13 bases between them. The germline V gene encodes CDR1 SEHNR and CDR2 FQNEAQ (reference sequence). CDR3 length: 14 amino acids. The CDR3 loop is CASGPPANTGELFF. In nucleotides, the CDR3 is TGTGCCTCAGGGCCCCCCGCGAACACCGGGGAGCTGTTTTTT.

The chain recombines TRBV5-4 with TRBJ2-7; maybe TRBD2 (6 bases). V dropped 0 bases and J dropped 10 bases, with 14 bases sitting between them. Germline lookup yields CDR1 SGHNT and CDR2 YYREEE (reference sequence). The CDR3 is made up of 13 amino acids. The CDR3 DNA reads TGTGCCAGCAGCTTGGTGGGCGGGCGGGATCAGTACTTC. Translated, it gives CASSLVGGRDQYF.

This clonotype was observed a single time. The chain has TRBV28 and TRBJ2-7, with D possibly being TRBD2 (7 bases). Germline V gene data show CDR1 as MDHEN and CDR2 as SYDVKM. The CDR3 spans 13 residues. V gave up 5 bases and J gave up 4 bases, with 12 bases separating them. The CDR3 nucleotides read TGTGCCAGCAGTAAGGGAGGGGGGTACGAGCAGTACTTC. Encoded protein: CASSKGGGYEQYF.

This clonotype was detected a few times. The chain joins TRBV19 to TRBJ2-5, with 13 bases fitting TRBD2. J gave up 5 bases and V 5 bases, and 11 bases lay outside the gene matches. CDR3 length equals 17 residues. CDR1 and CDR2 from the germline V gene are LNHDA and SQIVND (reference sequence). The CDR3 region is CASSFRTSGSRRETQYF. CDR3 bases: TGTGCCAGTAGTTTCCGGACTAGCGGGAGTAGGCGGGAGACCCAGTACTTC.

This clonotype has more than one count but fewer than ten. The chain couples TRBV29-1 to TRBJ2-1; D is undetermined. In germline, CDR1 is SQVTM, CDR2 ANQGSEA. CDR3 length: 10 residues. The germline V and J ends were trimmed by 1 base and 6 bases, with 1 base remaining between them. Here the CDR3 reads CSVEGNEQFF. The DNA of the CDR3 is TGCAGCGTTGAAGGCAATGAGCAGTTCTTC.

This clonotype was counted at least ten times. The chain combines TRBV6-6 with TRBJ2-4, with no clear D. V was cut by 0 bases and J by 2 bases, with 8 bases left in between. The V gene's germline CDR1 is MNHNY and CDR2 SVGAGI (reference sequence). This CDR3 contains 15 residues. The CDR3 is CASSYSHDPKNIQYF. CDR3 nucleotides: TGTGCCAGCAGTTACTCCCACGACCCCAAAAACATTCAGTACTTC.

The CDR3 protein is CATRGLGREAYGYTF. CDR3 DNA sequence: TGTGCCACCAGAGGATTGGGGAGGGAAGCATATGGCTACACCTTC. This rearrangement joins TRBV15 to TRBJ1-2; D not certain. V was pared by 6 bases and J by 5 bases, with 19 bases between. The CDR3 is 15 residues long. Germline assignment: CDR1 LNHNV and CDR2 YYDKDF (reference sequence).

The sample holds many counts of this clonotype. Here the CDR3 DNA reads TGTGCCAGCAGTGGACAGGGGGGAACCGGGGAGCTGTTTTTT. Amino acid sequence: CASSGQGGTGELFF. V is TRBV6-1 and J is TRBJ2-2; TRBD1 matches at 9 bases. The CDR3 sequence is 14 residues long. Germline CDR1 reads MNHNS; CDR2 reads SASEGT. The trim removed 4 bases at V and 5 bases at J, leaving 2 bases unmatched.

This clonotype was detected a few times. The gene calls are TRBV18 and TRBJ2-3; TRBD2 matches 14 bases. Germline loops: CDR1 KGHSH, CDR2 LQKENI. The ends lost 1 base at V and 2 bases at J; junction bases unmatched: 5. This CDR3 is built from 18 residues. CDR3 DNA sequence: TGTGCCAGCTCACCACTGGGACTAGCGGGAGCAGACACAGATACGCAGTATTTT. Amino acid sequence: CASSPLGLAGADTDTQYF. Complete variable domain (other parts from reference TRBV18 and TRBJ2-3): NAGVMQNPRHLVRRRGQEARLRCSPMKGHSHVYWYRQLPEEGLKFMVYLQKENIIDESGMPKERFSAEFPKEGPSILRIQQVVRGDSAAYFCASSPLGLAGADTDTQYFGPGTRLTVL.

This clonotype was seen ten or more times. This chain connects TRBV20-1 to TRBJ2-5, with TRBD2 matching 10 bases. Per germline, CDR1 DFQATT and CDR2 SNEGSKA (reference sequence). This CDR3 has 14 amino acids. The V gene end was trimmed by 6 bases and the J gene end by 5 bases; junction bases not matched to a gene: 9. CDR3 in DNA: TGCAGTGCGACGAGCGGGAGGGCCTGGGAGACCCAGTACTTC. Translated, it gives CSATSGRAWETQYF.

This clonotype was counted at least ten times. The chain combines TRBV7-8 with TRBJ1-2; 7 nucleotides match TRBD1. CDR1 SGHVS and CDR2 FQNEAQ come from the germline V gene. The CDR3 consists of 14 residues. V shed 1 base and J 4 bases; nucleotides not matched to a gene: 3. CDR3 in amino acids: CASSLEGAVYGYTF. CDR3 nucleotide sequence: TGTGCCAGCAGCTTAGAGGGGGCAGTCTATGGCTACACCTTC.

This clonotype has a handful of counts. The V gene is TRBV4-1, the J gene TRBJ2-7; D may match TRBD1 or TRBD2 (6 bases each). The V gene lost 2 bases and the J gene lost 3 bases, with 17 bases spanning the gap. The CDR3 covers 16 residues. Looked up from germline, CDR1 is MGHRA and CDR2 is YSYEKL. The CDR3 nucleotides are TGCGCCAGCAGCCAATCAACAGGGACGGGGGTCTACGAGCAGTACTTC. Translated, it gives CASSQSTGTGVYEQYF.

The V gene is TRBV11-2, the J gene TRBJ2-5; 8 bases agree with TRBD1. Per the germline V gene, CDR1 is SGHAT and CDR2 is FQNNGV. V was pared by 5 bases and J by 6 bases, with 8 bases of the junction left unmatched. The length of the CDR3 is 14 residues. The CDR3 protein is CASSRLDRAKTQYF. The CDR3 region has the DNA TGTGCCAGCAGCCGCCTGGACAGGGCCAAGACCCAGTACTTC.